These 25 T cell receptor beta chains came from one sample sequenced in a study of early T cells in non-severe SARS-CoV-2 infection. TCRdb re-called the 5' RACE reads with MiXCR, one entry per CDR3 protein. This sample has some 30,000 distinct CDR3 sequences, with around 4.6% found just once. Sequencing input: whole blood. These receptors all stem from an adult who was a healthcare worker with PCR-confirmed SARS-CoV-2 infection or an uninfected control (not recorded which).

DNA for the CDR3: TGCAGCGTTGCCGGGGGGCAGTCCTACGAGCAGTACTTC. Its protein product is CSVAGGQSYEQYF. The chain is built from TRBV29-1 and TRBJ2-7, with a tentative D call TRBD2 (7 bases). This CDR3 is 13 amino acids long. From germline, CDR1 is SQVTM and CDR2 ANQGSEA. The V end was cut by 4 bases, the J end by 1 base, with 11 bases between.

Many counts were recorded for this clonotype. The rearrangement joins TRBV29-1 to TRBJ2-7; D call uncertain. With 3 bases removed from V and 6 bases from J, the gap between germline ends came to 12 bases. Germline CDR1 SQVTM, CDR2 ANQGSEA. This CDR3 has 12 residues. The CDR3 loop is CSVESGSGEQYF. The CDR3 DNA sequence: TGCAGCGTTGAGTCAGGTTCGGGCGAGCAGTACTTC.

This clonotype was seen at least ten times. The chain joins TRBV29-1 to TRBJ2-5; D uncertain. Germline CDR1 is SQVTM and CDR2 is ANQGSEA. The CDR3 totals 13 residues. Trimming pared 7 bases from V and 5 bases from J, leaving 17 bases between. The CDR3 DNA follows: TGCAGCGCCCTAAGGAGCATTGGTGAGACCCAGTACTTC. Protein product: CSALRSIGETQYF.

This clonotype was observed once. Mismatch with germline at one junction end may stem from a read error. The rearrangement uses TRBV18 and TRBJ1-1; D is unresolved. The CDR3 contains 14 residues. Per germline, CDR1 KGHSH and CDR2 LQKENI. The CDR3 coding sequence is TGTGCCAACTCACCGGCAAGCTCGAACACTGAAGCTTTCTTT. Residues: CANSPASSNTEAFF.

This clonotype was counted a few times. The V and J genes are TRBV5-1 and TRBJ2-3; D gene ambiguous. Per the germline V gene, CDR1 is SGHRS and CDR2 is YFSETQ. Between the trimmed V and J ends, which lost 4 bases and 3 bases, there was a span of 6 bases. The CDR3 totals 12 residues. Written as DNA, the CDR3 is TGCGCCAGCAGCAACAATACAGATACGCAGTATTTT. Encoded protein: CASSNNTDTQYF.

A few counts support this clonotype. The rearrangement joins TRBV2 to TRBJ1-4, with a tentative D call TRBD1 (6 bases). V lost 6 bases and J lost 8, with 13 bases in between. CDR3 length: 13 amino acids. The germline V gene encodes CDR1 SNHLY and CDR2 FYNNEI. In DNA, the CDR3 is TGTGCCAGCAGCTACAGGGTGGGGGAAAAACTGTTTTTT. Protein sequence: CASSYRVGEKLFF.

The chain uses TRBV5-1 and TRBJ2-4; TRBD2 is a possible D gene (6 bases). This CDR3 contains 14 residues. Germline CDR1 SGHRS, CDR2 YFSETQ. Trimming removed 6 bases from V and 5 bases from J, with 15 bases in between. The CDR3 nucleotides read TGCGCCAGCAATTTCGGCGGGGCGGAAAACATTCAGTACTTC. Protein sequence: CASNFGGAENIQYF.

This clonotype showed up many times. V gene TRBV29-1 combines with J gene TRBJ1-1; 7 positions agree with TRBD1. Per germline, CDR1 SQVTM and CDR2 ANQGSEA. The CDR3 length is 14 residues. Trimming removed 4 bases from V and 1 base from J; junction bases left unmatched: 6. The CDR3 here is CSVAQTGENTEAFF. The CDR3 DNA sequence: TGCAGCGTTGCCCAAACAGGGGAGAACACTGAAGCTTTCTTT.

Many counts were recorded for this clonotype. This rearrangement joins TRBV9 to TRBJ1-1; TRBD1 might be the D (6 bases). Per the germline V gene, CDR1 is SGDLS and CDR2 is YYNGEE. The CDR3 contains 15 residues. V was trimmed by 4 bases and J by 1 base, leaving 14 bases between them. The DNA for the CDR3 is TGTGCCAGCAGCCCACCCCCGACAGGGAACACTGAAGCTTTCTTT. Amino acids: CASSPPPTGNTEAFF.

This clonotype showed up many times. The chain employs TRBV30 and TRBJ1-6, with D possibly being TRBD1 (5 bases). The V and J ends lost 5 bases and 7 bases respectively, with 21 bases between them. The CDR3 contains 16 residues. CDR1 GTSNPN and CDR2 SVGIG come from the germline V gene (reference sequence). The CDR3 region has the DNA TGTGCCTGGTCACAACGGTCCGCGGGACGGAATTCACCCCTCCACTTT. It is translated as CAWSQRSAGRNSPLHF.

This clonotype was seen repeatedly, ten times or more. V and J are TRBV5-1 and TRBJ2-4; D is unclear. Germline values: CDR1 SGHRS, CDR2 YFSETQ. Trimming took off 0 bases at V and 6 bases at J, with 7 bases between the two ends. The CDR3 is 13 amino acids. CDR3 loop: CASSLGVRNIQYF. In DNA form, the CDR3 reads TGCGCCAGCAGCTTGGGCGTCAGAAACATTCAGTACTTC.

This clonotype was seen at least ten times. V and J are TRBV20-1 and TRBJ2-7; D is perhaps TRBD1 or TRBD2 (6 bases each). Trimming left V 6 bases short and J 2 bases short, with 17 bases between. The length of the CDR3 is 14 residues. The V gene's germline CDR1 is DFQATT and CDR2 SNEGSKA (reference sequence). DNA of the CDR3: TGCAGTGCGAGCCGCGGGGACATAGCCTACGAGCAGTACTTC. Its translation: CSASRGDIAYEQYF.

This clonotype was counted many times. The chain joins TRBV5-1 to TRBJ2-1; the match to TRBD1 covers 8 bases. The germline V gene encodes CDR1 SGHRS and CDR2 YFSETQ. V lost 0 bases, J lost 4 bases, and 0 bases stayed unmatched. This CDR3 spans 14 amino acids. CDR3 sequence (DNA): TGCGCCAGCAGCTTGGGGACAGGGTACAATGAGCAGTTCTTC. This encodes CASSLGTGYNEQFF.

This clonotype was recorded a few times. This chain links TRBV9 with TRBJ2-5; 8 bases fit TRBD2. The CDR3 runs to 14 residues. Unmatched junction bases numbered 2, after V lost 3 bases and J lost 1 base. The V gene's germline CDR1 is SGDLS and CDR2 YYNGEE. The CDR3 coding sequence is TGTGCCAGCAGCGCCCGGGGGGGCCAAGAGACCCAGTACTTC. It specifies CASSARGGQETQYF.

This chain links TRBV19 with TRBJ2-2, with D tentatively TRBD2 (6 bases). Germline V gives CDR1 LNHDA, CDR2 SQIVND (reference sequence). The CDR3 runs 12 residues. Trimming took off 7 bases at V and 5 bases at J, with 8 bases between the two ends. CDR3 sequence: CASKGGTGELFF. The DNA for the CDR3 is TGTGCCAGTAAAGGAGGGACCGGGGAGCTGTTTTTT. The whole variable domain, filled in from reference TRBV19 and TRBJ2-2, reads DGGITQSPKYLFRKEGQNVTLSCEQNLNHDAMYWYRQDPGQGLRLIYYSQIVNDFQKGDIAEGYSVSREKKESFPLTVTSAQKNPTAFYLCASKGGTGELFFGEGSRLTVL.

This clonotype has at least ten counts. The V and J genes are TRBV15 and TRBJ1-2, with a tentative D call TRBD1 (5 bases). Trimming left V 0 bases short and J 2 bases short, with 10 bases between. The CDR3 consists of 15 residues. From germline, CDR1 is LNHNV and CDR2 YYDKDF (reference sequence). The CDR3 DNA sequence: TGTGCCACCAGCAGAGATGGCAGGGCCAACTATGGCTACACCTTC. Its translation is CATSRDGRANYGYTF.

This clonotype was recorded at least ten times. This chain uses TRBV29-1 with TRBJ2-7; D is possibly TRBD2 (5 bases). The CDR3 covers 12 residues. The germline V gene encodes CDR1 SQVTM and CDR2 ANQGSEA. Trimming pared 1 base from V and 5 bases from J, leaving 9 bases between. CDR3 DNA sequence: TGCAGCGTTGAAGTGCTCGGGAACGAGCAGTACTTC. Its protein is CSVEVLGNEQYF.

This clonotype was seen a few times. The chain recombines TRBV4-2 with TRBJ1-1; D might be TRBD1 (6 bases). Germline-derived CDR1 and CDR2 are LGHNA and YNFKEQ. Trimming removed 0 bases at V and 2 bases at J, with 10 bases between. CDR3 length: 15 residues. This CDR3 reads CASSQDPGANTEAFF. The CDR3 nucleotides read TGTGCCAGCAGCCAAGATCCGGGGGCAAACACTGAAGCTTTCTTT.

The sample holds many counts of this clonotype. V gene TRBV9 combines with J gene TRBJ2-3, with 9 bases identical to TRBD2. The CDR3 sequence is 16 residues long. The junction had 10 bases not matched to a gene; V was cut back by 5 bases and J by 3 bases. Germline V gene sequence: CDR1 SGDLS, CDR2 YYNGEE. CDR3 loop: CASSEFSGGLTDTQYF. For the CDR3, the DNA is TGTGCCAGCAGTGAATTCAGCGGGGGGTTAACAGATACGCAGTATTTT.

The genes are TRBV20-1 and TRBJ2-2; perhaps TRBD2 as D (5 bases). Germline values: CDR1 DFQATT, CDR2 SNEGSKA (reference sequence). The CDR3 spans 14 residues. The V end lost 4 bases, the J end lost 4 bases, and 13 bases lay between the germline ends. CDR3 sequence: CSAMTIGGTGELFF. In DNA, the CDR3 is TGCAGTGCTATGACGATTGGAGGCACCGGGGAGCTGTTTTTT.

This clonotype was seen ten or more times. This chain links TRBV5-6 with TRBJ2-1; D is unclear. The CDR3 length is 11 residues. The V end lost 3 bases, the J end lost 9 bases, and 7 bases lay between the germline ends. Per germline, CDR1 SGHDT and CDR2 YYEEEE. The CDR3 DNA sequence: TGTGCCAGCAGCTCCTACGGTGAGCAGTTCTTC. Encoded protein: CASSSYGEQFF.

The V and J genes are TRBV20-1 and TRBJ2-1, with 8 bases identical to TRBD2. Germline CDR1 is DFQATT and CDR2 is SNEGSKA (reference sequence). J lost 10 bases, V lost 6 bases, and 8 bases had no gene match. CDR3 length: 12 amino acids. The CDR3 here is CSARTSMGEQFF. The CDR3 region has the DNA TGCAGTGCCAGGACTAGCATGGGGGAGCAGTTCTTC.

This clonotype was recorded many times. This chain joins TRBV7-2 and TRBJ2-5, with 7 bases aligning to TRBD2. The V and J ends lost 5 bases and 3 bases, in that order; junction bases with no gene match: 9. Germline values: CDR1 SGHTA, CDR2 FQGNSA. This CDR3 is built from 15 residues. DNA of the CDR3: TGTGCCAGCAGCCAGGGACTAACGCCTGAAGAGACCCAGTACTTC. Protein sequence: CASSQGLTPEETQYF.

This clonotype has a count of ten or more. J is TRBJ2-3 and V is TRBV7-9; TRBD2 is a possible D gene (6 bases). Germline V gives CDR1 SEHNR, CDR2 FQNEAQ (reference sequence). This CDR3 has 16 residues. V lost 3 bases, J lost 1 base, and 14 bases lay in between. DNA of the CDR3: TGTGCCAGCAGCTTTTGGGGGACTTGGGGCACAGATACGCAGTATTTT. This gives the protein CASSFWGTWGTDTQYF.

This clonotype has at least ten counts. The chain uses TRBV6-5 and TRBJ2-2; 7 nucleotides line up with TRBD1. Germline CDR1 and CDR2: MNHEY and SVGAGI. The V and J ends lost 7 bases and 7 bases, in that order; junction bases with no gene match: 9. CDR3 length equals 14 residues. Written as DNA, the CDR3 is TGTGCCAGCACTACGGGACAGATTGTCGGGGAGCTGTTTTTT. This codes for CASTTGQIVGELFF.